One and the same sample provided the 17 T cell receptor beta chains below, sequenced in a study of cytomegalovirus exposure and HLA in healthy donors. Primers for the PCR totalled 60 Vbeta and 13 Jbeta. The table came from immunoSEQ multiplex PCR; TCRdb's copy has only in-frame clones and leaves some out. The sample records under 150,000 clones, over 80% being singletons. The sequenced sample was PBMCs. All receptors come from a middle-aged man in good health and CMV-seronegative.

As concerns this clone: Relative to the germline gene, one junction end is altered; a read error may explain this. The chain uses TRBV7-9 and TRBJ2-4; possible D gene TRBD1, 6 bases. The CDR3 is 16 residues long. Germline lookup yields CDR1 SEHNR and CDR2 FQNEAQ (reference sequence). In nucleotides, the CDR3 is TGTTCCAGCAGCTTAGCAGGGGTCGGAGCCAAAAACATTCAGTACTTC. Amino acids: CSSSLAGVGAKNIQYF.

The chain joins TRBV7-2 to TRBJ1-2; D not resolved. V was cut by 2 bases and J by 6 bases, with 16 bases left in between. Germline assignment: CDR1 SGHTA and CDR2 FQGNSA. The CDR3 is made up of 15 amino acids. CDR3 nucleotides: TGTGCCAGCAGCTTAAGAGGCGACGGTCCCGATGGCTACACCTTC. It encodes CASSLRGDGPDGYTF.

The chain joins TRBV7-6 to TRBJ1-1; perhaps TRBD1 as D (5 bases). V gave up 0 bases and J gave up 1 base, with 9 bases separating them. This CDR3 has 15 residues. Germline CDR1 reads SGHVS; CDR2 reads FNYEAQ. The CDR3 DNA is TGTGCCAGCAGCTTAGCCGACGGGGGGAACACTGAAGCTTTCTTT. Encoded protein: CASSLADGGNTEAFF.

The V call is TRBV10-2, the J call TRBJ2-3; D possibly corresponds to TRBD1 (6 bases). Trimming pared 2 bases from V and 3 bases from J, leaving 15 bases between. Germline lookup yields CDR1 WSHSY and CDR2 SAAADI. The CDR3 runs to 16 residues. The CDR3 reads CASSEGGPVATDTQYF. DNA of the CDR3: TGCGCCAGCAGTGAGGGGGGCCCGGTAGCAACAGATACGCAGTATTTT.

The rearrangement uses TRBV5-6 and TRBJ2-1; 8 positions agree with TRBD2. V lost 0 bases to trimming and J lost 9 bases; unmatched junction nucleotides: 11. The germline V gene encodes CDR1 SGHDT and CDR2 YYEEEE. The CDR3 covers 16 residues. The CDR3 sequence: CASSLGGTSIVVEQFF. The CDR3 coding sequence is TGTGCCAGCAGCTTGGGAGGGACTAGTATCGTCGTTGAGCAGTTCTTC.

This chain uses TRBV27 with TRBJ2-2; 7 nucleotides align to TRBD1. The CDR3 contains 15 residues. Germline V gene sequence: CDR1 MNHEY, CDR2 SMNVEV (reference sequence). V lost 4 bases, J lost 3 bases, and 5 bases stayed unmatched. The CDR3 DNA is TGTGCCAGCAGTTGGGACAGACCAGACACCGGGGAGCTGTTTTTT. Translated: CASSWDRPDTGELFF.

The chain carries TRBV5-6 and TRBJ2-5; a possible D gene is TRBD2 (5 bases). Trimming stripped 5 bases from V and 0 bases from J, with 17 bases between. CDR3 length: 16 residues. The germline V gene has CDR1 SGHDT and CDR2 YYEEEE. CDR3 coding DNA: TGTGCCAGCAGTACCGAGGGTCGAGATAACCAAGAGACCCAGTACTTC. Its translation: CASSTEGRDNQETQYF. The full variable domain, with the rest looked up from reference TRBV5-6 and TRBJ2-5, is DAGVTQSPTHLIKTRGQQVTLRCSPKSGHDTVSWYQQALGQGPQFIFQYYEEEERQRGNFPDRFSGHQFPNYSSELNVNALLLGDSALYLCASSTEGRDNQETQYFGPGTRLLVL.

V usage is TRBV5-1 and J usage is TRBJ1-1; TRBD1 agrees at 7 bases. V was pared by 0 bases and J by 5 bases, with 13 bases of the junction left unmatched. The CDR3 consists of 17 residues. Germline values: CDR1 SGHRS, CDR2 YFSETQ. In DNA form, the CDR3 reads TGCGCCAGCAGCTTGGAGGGGTCAGGGGGTTCGTTGACTGAAGCTTTCTTT. As protein: CASSLEGSGGSLTEAFF.

This chain links TRBV6-5 with TRBJ1-1, with D possibly matching TRBD1 (5 bases). The ends were cut back, 2 bases at V and 0 bases at J, with 13 bases in the middle. Germline CDR1 is MNHEY and CDR2 is SVGAGI. CDR3 length: 16 amino acids. The CDR3, as DNA: TGTGCCAGCAGTTACCGCCTACCGGACATGAACACTGAAGCTTTCTTT. Residues: CASSYRLPDMNTEAFF.

V gene TRBV9 combines with J gene TRBJ2-1; 9 positions agree with TRBD2. CDR1 is SGDLS, CDR2 YYNGEE, per germline. V was clipped by 3 bases and J by 10 bases; unmatched bases: 8. The CDR3 has 14 amino acids. The CDR3 loop is CASSGLAGSGEQFF. The CDR3 region has the DNA TGTGCCAGCAGCGGCCTAGCGGGATCGGGCGAGCAGTTCTTC.

The V and J genes are TRBV25-1 and TRBJ2-5; 8 bases agree with TRBD1. CDR3 size: 17 residues. Germline assignment: CDR1 MGHDK and CDR2 SYGVNS. The junction had 13 bases not matched to a gene; V was cut back by 5 bases and J by 2 bases. The DNA of the CDR3 is TGTGCCAGCAGTTACGGACCGGGACAGGCCCTACAAGAGACCCAGTACTTC. Its translation: CASSYGPGQALQETQYF.

The chain uses TRBV7-2 and TRBJ2-7; 11 nucleotides line up with TRBD2. Germline V CDR1 and CDR2: SGHTA, FQGNSA. With 5 bases clipped from V and 3 bases from J, the junction kept 6 bases outside the gene matches. The CDR3 totals 15 residues. CDR3 sequence (DNA): TGTGCCAGCAGCCCCCAGACTAGCGGGGTCTACGAGCAGTACTTC. Encoded protein: CASSPQTSGVYEQYF.

This rearrangement joins TRBV2 to TRBJ1-6; D ambiguous. This CDR3 has 15 residues. V was cut by 6 bases and J by 5 bases, with 14 bases left in between. Per germline, CDR1 SNHLY and CDR2 FYNNEI. CDR3 in DNA: TGTGCCAGCAGCGCTCGGGGTCCAGATAATTCACCCCTCCACTTT. Amino acid sequence: CASSARGPDNSPLHF.

This sequence joins TRBV25-1 and TRBJ2-7, with a weak D call TRBD1 (6 bases). The V gene's germline CDR1 is MGHDK and CDR2 SYGVNS. The germline V and J ends were trimmed by 7 bases and 0 bases, with 10 bases remaining between them. The CDR3 loop spans 13 amino acids. Here the CDR3 DNA reads TGTGCCAGCACTAGGGACAACTCCTACGAGCAGTACTTC. Protein product: CASTRDNSYEQYF.

The J gene is TRBJ2-7, the V gene TRBV7-2; D unresolved. Germline CDR1 is SGHTA and CDR2 is FQGNSA. The CDR3 runs to 12 residues. V lost 5 bases, J lost 6 bases, and 11 bases lay in between. The chain's CDR3 is CASSQPGSEQYF. Written as DNA, the CDR3 is TGTGCCAGCAGCCAACCGGGTAGCGAGCAGTACTTC.

V is TRBV5-1 and J is TRBJ1-1, with D possibly matching TRBD1 (6 bases). Per germline, CDR1 SGHRS and CDR2 YFSETQ. The CDR3 consists of 14 residues. Trimming shortened V by 3 bases and J by 3 bases, and 12 bases separated the two germline ends. In DNA, the CDR3 is TGCGCCAGCAGCTGGGGGGGCGCGGACACTGAAGCTTTCTTT. This encodes CASSWGGADTEAFF.

In nucleotides, the CDR3 is TGCGCCAGCAGCTTCTCGGGGACTAGCGGGAACAATGAGCAGTTCTTC. Translation gives CASSFSGTSGNNEQFF. This chain connects TRBV5-1 to TRBJ2-1, with 13 nucleotides matching TRBD2. Germline loops: CDR1 SGHRS, CDR2 YFSETQ. Germline trimming cut 2 bases from V and 5 bases from J; bases unmatched to any gene: 4. This CDR3 has 16 amino acids.